Below are 8 T cell receptor beta chains sequenced from a single sample in a study of cytomegalovirus exposure and HLA in healthy donors. The PCR made use of 60 Vbeta and 13 Jbeta primers. Produced via immunoSEQ multiplex PCR; TCRdb's table is partial and in-frame only. The profile shows roughly 100,000 clones, 80% to 85% of them singletons. The sequenced sample consisted of PBMCs. The receptors were gathered from a man under 40 in good health and CMV-seropositive.

The chain combines TRBV4-2 with TRBJ2-2; 9 bases map to TRBD2. The CDR3 loop spans 16 amino acids. The V gene's germline CDR1 is LGHNA and CDR2 YNFKEQ. Trimming removed 2 bases from V and 5 bases from J; junction bases left unmatched: 6. CDR3 nucleotide sequence: TGTGCCAGCAGCCAACCGATAGCGGGGGAAACCGGGGAGCTGTTTTTT. As protein: CASSQPIAGETGELFF.

The chain has TRBV5-3 and TRBJ1-4; 8 bases map to TRBD1. TRBV5-3 is annotated as an ORF whose role is uncertain. The CDR3 has 19 residues. V dropped 3 bases and J dropped 3; count of bases not matched to a gene: 16. CDR3 in amino acids: CARSSQDLDRVSPNEKLFF. CDR3 DNA sequence: TGTGCCAGAAGCTCACAGGACCTGGACAGGGTTTCTCCTAATGAAAAACTGTTTTTT.

The rearrangement links TRBV30 to TRBJ2-7, with D maybe TRBD2 (6 bases). From germline, CDR1 is GTSNPN and CDR2 SVGIG (reference sequence). Trimming removed 1 base from V and 1 base from J, with 23 bases in between. The CDR3 is made up of 18 amino acids. The CDR3 spells CAWSGQLAKTEGSYEQYF. In DNA form, the CDR3 reads TGTGCCTGGAGTGGACAACTAGCAAAGACTGAAGGTTCCTACGAGCAGTACTTC.

The chain links TRBV6-6 to TRBJ1-2; D remains ambiguous. Germline CDR1 is MNHNY and CDR2 is SVGAGI (reference sequence). The CDR3 runs to 14 residues. V shed 5 bases and J shed 8 bases, with 18 bases lying between them. The CDR3 region has the DNA TGTGCCAGCAGTCCCGACCGGACTGCGCGCGGCTACACCTTC. Protein: CASSPDRTARGYTF.

This chain joins TRBV4-3 and TRBJ2-7; TRBD2 agrees at 10 bases. There are 18 residues in the CDR3. V shed 0 bases, J shed 2 bases, and the junction held 10 bases outside the gene matches. Germline values: CDR1 LGHNA, CDR2 YSLEER. The CDR3 loop is CASSQDTLSGGDPYEQYF. The DNA of the CDR3 is TGCGCCAGCAGCCAAGATACCCTCAGCGGGGGGGATCCCTACGAGCAGTACTTC.

The chain couples TRBV6-1 to TRBJ2-5, with 7 bases fitting TRBD2. Germline CDR1 and CDR2: MNHNS and SASEGT. CDR3 length: 14 amino acids. With 4 bases clipped from V and 1 base from J, the junction kept 3 bases outside the gene matches. The CDR3 reads CASSGAGLQETQYF. The CDR3 coding sequence is TGTGCCAGCAGTGGAGCGGGACTCCAAGAGACCCAGTACTTC.

The chain employs TRBV6-5 and TRBJ2-5; TRBD2 agrees at 13 bases. V dropped 5 bases and J dropped 5; count of bases not matched to a gene: 5. Germline CDR1 reads MNHEY; CDR2 reads SVGAGI. This CDR3 spans 15 amino acids. The CDR3 loop reads CASSQLAGGQETQYF. In DNA form, the CDR3 reads TGTGCCAGCAGTCAACTAGCGGGGGGGCAGGAGACCCAGTACTTC.

This chain joins TRBV2 and TRBJ2-7, with 10 bases matching TRBD1. V shed 6 bases and J 4 bases; nucleotides not matched to a gene: 9. The germline gives CDR1 SNHLY, CDR2 FYNNEI. This CDR3 contains 15 residues. CDR3 coding DNA: TGTGCCAGCAGCCAAGACAGGGGGCAGGGTTACGAGCAGTACTTC. It encodes CASSQDRGQGYEQYF.